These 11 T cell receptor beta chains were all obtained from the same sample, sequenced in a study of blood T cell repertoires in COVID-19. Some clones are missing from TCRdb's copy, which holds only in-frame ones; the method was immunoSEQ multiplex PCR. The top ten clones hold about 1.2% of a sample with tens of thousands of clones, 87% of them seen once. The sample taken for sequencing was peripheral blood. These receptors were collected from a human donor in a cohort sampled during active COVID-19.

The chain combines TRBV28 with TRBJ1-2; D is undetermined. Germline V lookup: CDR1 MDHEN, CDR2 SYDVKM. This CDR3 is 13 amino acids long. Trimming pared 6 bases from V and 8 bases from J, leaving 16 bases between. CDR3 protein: CASSDMVSRGYTF. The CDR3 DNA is TGTGCCAGCAGCGATATGGTGTCTCGGGGCTACACCTTC.

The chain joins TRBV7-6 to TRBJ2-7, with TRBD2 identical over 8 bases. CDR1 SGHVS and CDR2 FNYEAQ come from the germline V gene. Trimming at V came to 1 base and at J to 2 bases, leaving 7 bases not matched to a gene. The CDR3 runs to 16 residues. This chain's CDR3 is CASSLGAAGDTYEQYF. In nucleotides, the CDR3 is TGTGCCAGCAGCTTAGGGGCAGCGGGAGACACCTACGAGCAGTACTTC.

CDR3 DNA sequence: TGTGCCAGCAGGGCCGGGACAGGGGGGCCTGAAGCTTTCTTT. As protein: CASRAGTGGPEAFF. The chain joins TRBV28 to TRBJ1-1; the match to TRBD1 covers 11 bases. This CDR3 is built from 14 residues. The J segment lost 6 bases and the V segment lost 6 bases, leaving 6 bases of the junction unmatched. Germline CDR1 MDHEN, CDR2 SYDVKM.

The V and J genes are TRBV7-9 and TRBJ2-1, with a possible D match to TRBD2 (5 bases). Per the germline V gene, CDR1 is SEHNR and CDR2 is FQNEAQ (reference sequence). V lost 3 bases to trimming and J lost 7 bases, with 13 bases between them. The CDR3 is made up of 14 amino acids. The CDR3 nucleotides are TGTGCCAGCAGCTTGCTAGCTATAATGAATGAGCAGTTCTTC. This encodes CASSLLAIMNEQFF. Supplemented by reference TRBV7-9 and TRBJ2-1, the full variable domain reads DTGVSQNPRHKITKRGQNVTFRCDPISEHNRLYWYRQTLGQGPEFLTYFQNEAQLEKSRLLSDRFSAERPKGSFSTLEIQRTEQGDSAMYLCASSLLAIMNEQFFGPGTRLTVL.

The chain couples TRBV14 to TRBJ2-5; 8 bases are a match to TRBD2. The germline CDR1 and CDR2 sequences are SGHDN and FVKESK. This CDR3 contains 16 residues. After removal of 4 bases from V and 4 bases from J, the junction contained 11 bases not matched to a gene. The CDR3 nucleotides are TGTGCCAGCAGCCCAGGGATACTAGCGGCCCCAGAGACCCAGTACTTC. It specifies CASSPGILAAPETQYF.

As DNA, the CDR3 is TGCGCCAGCAAGGCTACGCCCCAAGCGGGAGCTGAGCAGTTCTTC. Translation: CASKATPQAGAEQFF. The chain carries TRBV5-1 and TRBJ2-1, with 8 bases fitting TRBD2. Germline V gene lookup returns CDR1 SGHRS and CDR2 YFSETQ. This CDR3 contains 15 residues. Germline trimming cut 6 bases from V and 9 bases from J; bases unmatched to any gene: 14.

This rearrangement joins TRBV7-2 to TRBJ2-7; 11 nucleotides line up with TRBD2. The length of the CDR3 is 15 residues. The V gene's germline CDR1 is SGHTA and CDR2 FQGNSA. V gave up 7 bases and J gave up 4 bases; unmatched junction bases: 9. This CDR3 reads CASTPEGTSGYEQYF. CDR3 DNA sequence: TGTGCCAGCACCCCCGAAGGGACTAGCGGATACGAGCAGTACTTC.

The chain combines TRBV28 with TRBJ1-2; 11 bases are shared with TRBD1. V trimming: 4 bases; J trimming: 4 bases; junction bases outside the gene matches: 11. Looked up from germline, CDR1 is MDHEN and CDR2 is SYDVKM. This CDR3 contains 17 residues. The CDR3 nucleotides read TGTGCCAGCAGTTCAGCGGGGGGGACAGGGGGTATCTATGGCTACACCTTC. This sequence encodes CASSSAGGTGGIYGYTF.

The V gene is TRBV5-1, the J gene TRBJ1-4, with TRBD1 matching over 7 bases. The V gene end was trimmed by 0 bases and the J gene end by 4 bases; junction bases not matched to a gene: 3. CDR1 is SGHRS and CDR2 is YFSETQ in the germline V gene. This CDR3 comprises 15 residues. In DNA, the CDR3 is TGCGCCAGCAGCTTGGGGGACAGTGATAATGAAAAACTGTTTTTT. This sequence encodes CASSLGDSDNEKLFF.

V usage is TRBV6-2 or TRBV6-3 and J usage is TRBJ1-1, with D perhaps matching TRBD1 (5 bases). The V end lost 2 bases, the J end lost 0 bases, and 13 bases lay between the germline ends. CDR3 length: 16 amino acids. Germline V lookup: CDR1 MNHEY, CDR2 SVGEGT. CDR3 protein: CASSYPGWAMNTEAFF. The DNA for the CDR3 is TGTGCCAGCAGTTACCCAGGGTGGGCCATGAACACTGAAGCTTTCTTT.

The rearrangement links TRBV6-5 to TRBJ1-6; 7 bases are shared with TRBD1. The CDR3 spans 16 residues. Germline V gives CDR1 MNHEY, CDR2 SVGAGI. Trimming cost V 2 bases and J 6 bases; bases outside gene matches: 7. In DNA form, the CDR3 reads TGTGCCAGCAGTTACGGGGGCAGGGGGTTTAATTCACCCCTCCACTTT. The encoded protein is CASSYGGRGFNSPLHF.